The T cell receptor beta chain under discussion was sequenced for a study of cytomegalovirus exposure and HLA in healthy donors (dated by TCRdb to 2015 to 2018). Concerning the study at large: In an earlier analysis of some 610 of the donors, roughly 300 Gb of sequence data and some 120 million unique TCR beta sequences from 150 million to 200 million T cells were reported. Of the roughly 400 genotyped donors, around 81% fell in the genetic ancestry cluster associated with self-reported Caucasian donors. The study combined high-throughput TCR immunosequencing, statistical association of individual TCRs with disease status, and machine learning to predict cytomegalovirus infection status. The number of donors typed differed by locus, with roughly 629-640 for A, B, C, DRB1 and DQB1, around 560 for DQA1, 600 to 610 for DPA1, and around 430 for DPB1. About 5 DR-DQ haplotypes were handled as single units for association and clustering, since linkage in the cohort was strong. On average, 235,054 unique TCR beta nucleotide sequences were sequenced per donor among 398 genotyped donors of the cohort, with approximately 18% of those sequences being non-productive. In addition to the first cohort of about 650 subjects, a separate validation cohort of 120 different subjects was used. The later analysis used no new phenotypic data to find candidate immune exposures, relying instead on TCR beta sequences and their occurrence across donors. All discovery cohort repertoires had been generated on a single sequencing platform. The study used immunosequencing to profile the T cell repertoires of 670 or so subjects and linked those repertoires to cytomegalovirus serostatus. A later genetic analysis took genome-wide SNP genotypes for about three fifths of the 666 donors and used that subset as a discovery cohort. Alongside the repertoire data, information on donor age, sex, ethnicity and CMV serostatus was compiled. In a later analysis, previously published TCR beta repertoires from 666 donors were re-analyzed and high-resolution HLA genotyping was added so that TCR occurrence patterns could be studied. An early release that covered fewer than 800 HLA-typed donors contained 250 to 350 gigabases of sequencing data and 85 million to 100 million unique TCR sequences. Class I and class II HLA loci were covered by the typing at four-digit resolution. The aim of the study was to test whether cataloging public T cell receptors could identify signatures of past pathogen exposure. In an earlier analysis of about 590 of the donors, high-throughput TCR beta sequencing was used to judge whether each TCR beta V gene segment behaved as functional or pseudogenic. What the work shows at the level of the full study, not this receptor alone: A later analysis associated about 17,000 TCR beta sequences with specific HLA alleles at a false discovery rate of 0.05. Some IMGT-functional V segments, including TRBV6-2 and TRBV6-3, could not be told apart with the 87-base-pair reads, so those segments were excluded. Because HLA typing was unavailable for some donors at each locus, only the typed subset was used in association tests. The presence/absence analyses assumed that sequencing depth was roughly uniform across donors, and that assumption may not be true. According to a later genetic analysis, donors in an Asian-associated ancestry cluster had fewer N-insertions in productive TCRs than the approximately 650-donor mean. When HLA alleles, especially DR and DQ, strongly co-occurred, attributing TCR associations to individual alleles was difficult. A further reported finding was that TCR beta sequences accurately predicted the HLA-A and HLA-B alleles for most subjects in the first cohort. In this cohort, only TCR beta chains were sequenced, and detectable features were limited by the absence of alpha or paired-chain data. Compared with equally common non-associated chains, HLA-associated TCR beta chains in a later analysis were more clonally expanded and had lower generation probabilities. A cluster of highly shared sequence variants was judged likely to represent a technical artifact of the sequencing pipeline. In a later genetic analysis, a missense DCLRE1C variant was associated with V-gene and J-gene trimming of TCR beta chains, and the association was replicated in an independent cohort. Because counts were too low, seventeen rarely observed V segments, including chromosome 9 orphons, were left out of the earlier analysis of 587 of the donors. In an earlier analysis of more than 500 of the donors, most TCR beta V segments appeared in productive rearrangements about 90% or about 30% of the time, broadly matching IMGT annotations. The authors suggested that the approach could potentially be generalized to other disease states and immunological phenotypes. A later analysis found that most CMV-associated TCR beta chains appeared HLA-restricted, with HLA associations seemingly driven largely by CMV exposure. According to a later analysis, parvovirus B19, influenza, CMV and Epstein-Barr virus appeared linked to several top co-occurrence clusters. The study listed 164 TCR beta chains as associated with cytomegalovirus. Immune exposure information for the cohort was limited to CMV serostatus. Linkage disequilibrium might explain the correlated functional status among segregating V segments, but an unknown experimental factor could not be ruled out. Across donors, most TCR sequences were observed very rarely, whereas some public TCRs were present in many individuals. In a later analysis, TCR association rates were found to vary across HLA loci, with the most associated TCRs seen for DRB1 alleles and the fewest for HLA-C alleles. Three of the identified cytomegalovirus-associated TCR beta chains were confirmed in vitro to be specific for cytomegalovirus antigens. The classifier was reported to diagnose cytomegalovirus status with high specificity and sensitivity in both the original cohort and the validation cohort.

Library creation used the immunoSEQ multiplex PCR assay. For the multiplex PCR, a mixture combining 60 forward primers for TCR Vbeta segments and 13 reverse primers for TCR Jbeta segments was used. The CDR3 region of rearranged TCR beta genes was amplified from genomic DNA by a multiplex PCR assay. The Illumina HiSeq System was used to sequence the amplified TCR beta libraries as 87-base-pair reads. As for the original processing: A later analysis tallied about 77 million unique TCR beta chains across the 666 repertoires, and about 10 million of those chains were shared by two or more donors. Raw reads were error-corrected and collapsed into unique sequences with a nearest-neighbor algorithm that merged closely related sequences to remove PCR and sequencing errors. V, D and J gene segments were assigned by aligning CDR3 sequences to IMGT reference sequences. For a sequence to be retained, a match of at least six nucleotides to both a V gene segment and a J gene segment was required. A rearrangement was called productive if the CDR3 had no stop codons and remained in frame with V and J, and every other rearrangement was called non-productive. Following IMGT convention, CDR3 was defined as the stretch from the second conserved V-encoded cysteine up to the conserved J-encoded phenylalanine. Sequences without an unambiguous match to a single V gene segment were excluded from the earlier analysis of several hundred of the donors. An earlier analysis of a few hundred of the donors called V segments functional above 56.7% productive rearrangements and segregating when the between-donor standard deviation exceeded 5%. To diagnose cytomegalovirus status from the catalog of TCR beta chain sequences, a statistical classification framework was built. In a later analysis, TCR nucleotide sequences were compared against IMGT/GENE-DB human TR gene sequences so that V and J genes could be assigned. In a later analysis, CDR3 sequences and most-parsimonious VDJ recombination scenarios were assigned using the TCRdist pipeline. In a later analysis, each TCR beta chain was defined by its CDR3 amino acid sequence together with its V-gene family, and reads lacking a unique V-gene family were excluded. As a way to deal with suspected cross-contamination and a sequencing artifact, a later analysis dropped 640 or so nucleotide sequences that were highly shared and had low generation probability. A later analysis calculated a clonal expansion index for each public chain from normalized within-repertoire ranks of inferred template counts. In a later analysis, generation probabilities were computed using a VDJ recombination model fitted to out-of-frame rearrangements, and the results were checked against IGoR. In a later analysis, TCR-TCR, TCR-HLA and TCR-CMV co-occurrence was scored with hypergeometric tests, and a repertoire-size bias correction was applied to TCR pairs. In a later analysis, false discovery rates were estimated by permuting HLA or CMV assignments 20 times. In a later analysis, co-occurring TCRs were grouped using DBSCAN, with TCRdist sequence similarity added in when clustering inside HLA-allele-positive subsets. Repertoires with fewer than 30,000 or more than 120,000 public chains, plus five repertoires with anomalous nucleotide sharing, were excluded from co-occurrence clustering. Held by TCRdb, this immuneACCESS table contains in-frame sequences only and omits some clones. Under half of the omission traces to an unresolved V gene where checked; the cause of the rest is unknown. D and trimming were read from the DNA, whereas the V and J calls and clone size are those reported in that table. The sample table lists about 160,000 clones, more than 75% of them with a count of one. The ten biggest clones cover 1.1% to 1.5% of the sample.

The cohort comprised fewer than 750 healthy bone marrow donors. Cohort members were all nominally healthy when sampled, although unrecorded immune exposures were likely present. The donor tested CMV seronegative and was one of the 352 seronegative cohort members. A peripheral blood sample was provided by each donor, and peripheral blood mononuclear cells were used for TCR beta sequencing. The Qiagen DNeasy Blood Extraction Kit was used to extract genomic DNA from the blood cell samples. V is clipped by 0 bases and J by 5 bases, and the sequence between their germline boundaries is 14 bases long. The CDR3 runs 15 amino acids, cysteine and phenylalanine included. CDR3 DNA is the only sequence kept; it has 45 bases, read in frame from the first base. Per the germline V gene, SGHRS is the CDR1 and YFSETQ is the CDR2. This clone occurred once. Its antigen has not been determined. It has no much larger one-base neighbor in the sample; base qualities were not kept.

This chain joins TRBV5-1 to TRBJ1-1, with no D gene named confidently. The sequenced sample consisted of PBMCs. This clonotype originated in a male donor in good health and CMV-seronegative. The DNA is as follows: TGCGCCAGCAGCTTGGTCGCAGGAGGTGGGACTGAAGCTTTCTTT. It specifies CASSLVAGGGTEAFF.